The 20 T cell receptor beta chains listed next were all sequenced from one sample in a study of blood T cell repertoires in COVID-19. The data were produced by immunoSEQ multiplex PCR, yet TCRdb's version contains in-frame clones alone and is incomplete. The sample carries a few hundred thousand clones, 85% to 90% recorded once. The sample comprised PBMCs or T cells enriched from blood (not recorded which). These receptors were collected from a man aged 25 to 45 who had been exposed to COVID-19.

This clone came up once. The chain combines TRBV5-4 with TRBJ2-1; D is unclear. Trimming took off 2 bases at V and 6 bases at J, with 15 bases between the two ends. This CDR3 comprises 15 residues. Germline V gives CDR1 SGHNT, CDR2 YYREEE (reference sequence). CDR3 loop: CASSLSQIQINEQFF. CDR3 nucleotide sequence: TGTGCCAGCAGCTTAAGTCAGATCCAGATCAATGAGCAGTTCTTC.

In its sample, this clone was seen once. The chain combines TRBV11-3 with TRBJ1-1; 8 nucleotides align to TRBD1. V was pared by 5 bases and J by 4 bases, with 3 bases of the junction left unmatched. The CDR3 loop spans 13 amino acids. Germline assignment: CDR1 SGHNT and CDR2 YENEEA. The CDR3 sequence is CASSHDRGTEAFF. CDR3 nucleotides: TGTGCCAGCAGCCATGACAGGGGCACTGAAGCTTTCTTT.

This clone was recorded once. The V gene is TRBV4-2, the J gene TRBJ1-1; D ambiguous. The CDR3 length is 10 residues. The ends were cut back, 0 bases at V and 10 bases at J, with 3 bases in the middle. CDR1 and CDR2 from the germline V gene are LGHNA and YNFKEQ. The DNA for the CDR3 is TGTGCCAGCAGCCAAGAGGCAGCTTTCTTT. Its translation is CASSQEAAFF.

This chain joins TRBV24-1 and TRBJ2-5; 12 bases align to TRBD2. This CDR3 comprises 17 residues. Germline-derived CDR1 and CDR2 are KGHDR and SFDVKD. The V and J ends lost 3 bases and 3 bases, in that order; junction bases with no gene match: 7. CDR3 bases: TGTGCCACCAGTGATCTATCTAGCGGGGGGGCCAAAGAGACCCAGTACTTC. It codes for CATSDLSSGGAKETQYF.

This chain links TRBV5-4 with TRBJ1-4; TRBD1 is a possible D gene (6 bases). CDR3 length: 14 residues. Germline V gene lookup returns CDR1 SGHNT and CDR2 YYREEE (reference sequence). V lost 4 bases and J 5 bases, leaving 12 bases between the germline ends. The CDR3 region has the DNA TGTGCCAGCAGCCCGGACAGCAAGAATGAAAAACTGTTTTTT. Its protein is CASSPDSKNEKLFF. The full variable domain, rest sourced from reference TRBV5-4 and TRBJ1-4, is ETGVTQSPTHLIKTRGQQVTLRCSSQSGHNTVSWYQQALGQGPQFIFQYYREEENGRGNFPPRFSGLQFPNYSSELNVNALELDDSALYLCASSPDSKNEKLFFGSGTQLSVL.

The chain is built from TRBV30 and TRBJ2-3, with D tentatively TRBD2 (5 bases). V was cut by 0 bases and J by 8 bases, with 12 bases left in between. Germline V gene lookup returns CDR1 GTSNPN and CDR2 SVGIG (reference sequence). The CDR3 has 13 residues. CDR3 loop: CAWSVDKGSTQYF. DNA for the CDR3: TGTGCCTGGAGTGTAGATAAAGGGAGTACGCAGTATTTT.

The rearrangement joins TRBV6-5 to TRBJ1-5, with D possibly matching TRBD1 (5 bases). The ends were cut back, 5 bases at V and 7 bases at J, with 18 bases in the middle. Germline-derived CDR1 and CDR2 are MNHEY and SVGAGI. CDR3 size: 15 residues. The CDR3 sequence is CASSPGGLGGQPQHF. CDR3 nucleotides: TGTGCCAGCAGTCCTGGGGGTTTGGGAGGGCAGCCCCAGCATTTT.

V gene TRBV3-1 (or the pseudogene TRBV3-2) combines with J gene TRBJ2-3, with D maybe TRBD2 (6 bases). The CDR3 has 17 residues. V gave up 0 bases and J gave up 2 bases, with 15 bases separating them. From germline, CDR1 is LGHDT and CDR2 YNNKEL (reference sequence). The DNA of the CDR3 is TGTGCCAGCAGCCAAGATATTTTGGCGGGGCACACAGATACGCAGTATTTT. This sequence encodes CASSQDILAGHTDTQYF.

V and J are TRBV3-1 (or the pseudogene TRBV3-2) and TRBJ2-1, with D hard to call. The germline CDR1 and CDR2 sequences are LGHDT and YNNKEL (reference sequence). The CDR3 is 16 residues long. Trimming pared 1 base from V and 8 bases from J, leaving 18 bases between. CDR3 amino acids: CASSQVDSIGVDEQFF. The CDR3 nucleotides are TGTGCCAGCAGCCAAGTTGACTCCATAGGAGTAGATGAGCAGTTCTTC.

V is TRBV7-2 and J is TRBJ2-5, with a possible D match to TRBD2 (5 bases). CDR3 size: 15 residues. Germline-derived CDR1 and CDR2 are SGHTA and FQGNSA. V was trimmed by 5 bases and J by 5 bases, leaving 18 bases between them. CDR3 bases: TGTGCCAGCAGCCCACCTTTGAGGGCCGTGGAGACCCAGTACTTC. Encoded protein: CASSPPLRAVETQYF.

Comment on this clone: A junction boundary mismatches the germline segment, possibly from a read error. V is TRBV3-1 (or the pseudogene TRBV3-2) and J is TRBJ1-2; 9 nucleotides line up with TRBD1. The CDR3 covers 14 residues. The germline CDR1 and CDR2 sequences are LGHDT and YNNKEL (reference sequence). The chain's CDR3 is CASNQLDRGGGYTF. The DNA for the CDR3 is TGTGCCAGCAACCAACTGGACAGGGGAGGTGGCTACACCTTC.

The gene calls are TRBV7-3 and TRBJ2-5; maybe TRBD1 (6 bases). The CDR3 sequence is 14 residues long. V was clipped by 8 bases and J by 5 bases, with 18 bases between them. Germline lookup yields CDR1 SGHTA and CDR2 FQGTGA. CDR3 bases: TGTGCCAGCGCCCGGTTGGGGGCCGGTGAGACCCAGTACTTC. Its protein product is CASARLGAGETQYF.

DNA of the CDR3: TGTGCCAGCAGTCGGGGGGCCAGCAACGAGCAGTACTTC. It translates to CASSRGASNEQYF. The chain joins TRBV7-6 to TRBJ2-7; D is perhaps TRBD2 (7 bases). Trimming removed 6 bases at V and 5 bases at J, with 14 bases between. The CDR3 has 13 amino acids. In germline, CDR1 is SGHVS, CDR2 FNYEAQ.

The chain employs TRBV19 and TRBJ1-5; D call uncertain. V gave up 3 bases and J gave up 6 bases, with 9 bases separating them. Germline CDR1 and CDR2: LNHDA and SQIVND (reference sequence). This CDR3 region has 13 residues. The CDR3 region has the DNA TGTGCCAGTAGTATTAGGGCGGGTCAGCCCCAGCATTTT. This codes for CASSIRAGQPQHF.

This rearrangement joins TRBV7-2 to TRBJ2-6; D possibly corresponds to TRBD2 (6 bases). The CDR3 is 15 amino acids. V was clipped by 2 bases and J by 3 bases, with 8 bases between them. Germline assignment: CDR1 SGHTA and CDR2 FQGNSA. The CDR3 DNA follows: TGTGCCAGCAGCTTACTGGGGGGTGGGGCCAACGTCCTGACTTTC. Its translation is CASSLLGGGANVLTF.

This clone was observed a single time. CDR3 sequence: CASSLVPEPQHF. CDR3 bases: TGTGCCAGCAGTTTAGTCCCAGAGCCCCAGCATTTT. The chain combines TRBV28 with TRBJ1-5; D ambiguous. Germline CDR1 and CDR2: MDHEN and SYDVKM. V was cut by 2 bases and J by 8 bases, with 7 bases left in between. The CDR3 runs 12 residues.

This clone has only a few counts. The chain links TRBV27 to TRBJ2-5; D not resolved. Trimming stripped 3 bases from V and 5 bases from J, with 10 bases between. CDR3 length: 13 amino acids. From germline, CDR1 is MNHEY and CDR2 SMNVEV (reference sequence). In nucleotides, the CDR3 is TGTGCCAGCAGTTTGGGCCTTGCGGAGACCCAGTACTTC. Protein product: CASSLGLAETQYF.

This chain connects TRBV5-1 to TRBJ2-2, with D uncertain. The CDR3 loop spans 15 amino acids. CDR1 SGHRS and CDR2 YFSETQ come from the germline V gene. V lost 6 bases and J 4 bases, leaving 16 bases between the germline ends. CDR3 region: CASTPPETATGELFF. The CDR3 DNA follows: TGCGCCAGCACCCCTCCGGAGACGGCCACCGGGGAGCTGTTTTTT. Complete variable domain (other parts from reference TRBV5-1 and TRBJ2-2): KAGVTQTPRYLIKTRGQQVTLSCSPISGHRSVSWYQQTPGQGLQFLFEYFSETQRNKGNFPGRFSGRQFSNSRSEMNVSTLELGDSALYLCASTPPETATGELFFGEGSRLTVL.

This CDR3 is CATSSRDWQETQYF. The CDR3, as DNA: TGTGCCACCAGCAGCCGGGACTGGCAAGAGACCCAGTACTTC. The chain carries TRBV15 and TRBJ2-5; TRBD2 is a possible D gene (6 bases). The CDR3 contains 14 residues. The germline V gene has CDR1 LNHNV and CDR2 YYDKDF (reference sequence). The germline V and J ends were trimmed by 3 bases and 2 bases, with 10 bases remaining between them.

J is TRBJ2-7 and V is TRBV11-2; TRBD1 matches 10 bases. Germline assignment: CDR1 SGHAT and CDR2 FQNNGV. V lost 4 bases and J lost 2; bases outside the gene matches: 5. CDR3 length equals 15 residues. CDR3 sequence: CASSYSGTGAYEQYF. CDR3 bases: TGTGCCAGCAGCTACTCGGGGACAGGGGCCTACGAGCAGTACTTC.